The rows below give T cell receptor beta chains drawn from one sample of a study of cytomegalovirus exposure and HLA in healthy donors. Clones were read by immunoSEQ multiplex PCR, and TCRdb kept only the in-frame ones, dropping some. Of 150,000 to 200,000 clones detected, 80% to 85% appear once; the ten largest clones hold approximately 1.8%. The source material was PBMCs. These receptors were collected from a human donor in good health. The CDR3 runs from the conserved cysteine through the conserved F or W. A D gene is named only where the DNA matches it firmly. Clone size, where shown, is once, few, many, or a class for clones that have expanded.

NA	TRBV19	few	TRBJ2-2	13	CASSWTYTGELFF	TGTGCCAGTAGTTGGACATACACCGGGGAGCTGTTTTTT
NA	TRBV5-6	once	TRBJ2-2	15	CASSFRQINTEELFF	TGTGCCAGCAGCTTTAGACAGATAAACACCGAGGAGCTGTTTTTT
NA	TRBV7-2	few	TRBJ2-5	15	CASSLASGSQETQYF	TGTGCCAGCAGCTTAGCGTCCGGTAGCCAAGAGACCCAGTACTTC
NA	TRBV6-5	few	TRBJ1-3	15	CASNVDRSSGNTIYF	TGTGCCAGCAATGTCGACAGGAGCTCTGGAAACACCATATATTTT
NA	TRBV6-1	once	TRBJ1-1	15	CASSERGKRNTEAFF	TGTGCCAGCAGTGAAAGGGGGAAACGGAACACTGAAGCTTTCTTT
NA	TRBV15	NA	TRBJ1-5	17	CATSREGGLGAGQPQHF	TGTGCCACCAGCAGAGAGGGGGGGTTGGGGGCAGGTCAGCCCCAGCATTTT
NA	TRBV6-5	NA	TRBJ1-1	14	CASSYEARNTEAFF	TGTGCCAGCAGTTACGAGGCCAGGAACACTGAAGCTTTCTTT
NA	TRBV5-1	few	TRBJ1-1	14	CASSSGLMNTEAFF	TGCGCCAGCAGTTCAGGCCTCATGAACACTGAAGCTTTCTTT
TRBD2	TRBV7-2	few	TRBJ2-3	16	CASSSLLAGGGDTQYF	TGTGCCAGCAGCTCGCTCCTAGCGGGGGGCGGGGATACGCAGTATTTT
TRBD1	TRBV2	NA	TRBJ2-7	14	CASLGTGGIDEQYF	TGTGCCAGCCTCGGGACAGGCGGGATAGACGAGCAGTACTTC
TRBD1	TRBV2	NA	TRBJ2-7	12	CASNPGGYEQYF	TGTGCCAGCAACCCAGGGGGCTACGAGCAGTACTTC
TRBD1	TRBV6-1	NA	TRBJ1-2	13	CASGRDRNYGYTF	TGTGCCAGCGGTAGGGACAGGAACTATGGCTACACCTTC
NA	TRBV2	NA	TRBJ1-1	19	CASSEEQLETGLPNTEAFF	TGTGCCAGCAGTGAAGAACAGCTCGAAACAGGGTTGCCGAACACTGAAGCTTTCTTT
NA	TRBV9	NA	TRBJ2-1	12	CASSVVPYEQFF	TGTGCCAGCAGCGTAGTTCCCTATGAGCAGTTCTTC
TRBD1	TRBV7-2	NA	TRBJ1-6	19	CASSLSTTGTHLEGSPLHF	TGTGCCAGCAGCTTATCTACGACAGGGACCCATCTTGAAGGGTCACCCCTCCACTTT
TRBD2	TRBV5-4	NA	TRBJ2-5	16	CASSLSASGGAETQYF	TGTGCCAGCAGCTTGTCGGCTAGCGGGGGGGCCGAGACCCAGTACTTC
TRBD2	TRBV27	NA	TRBJ2-7	14	CASRVAGGPYEQYF	TGTGCCAGCAGAGTAGCGGGGGGGCCCTACGAGCAGTACTTC
TRBD1	TRBV27	few	TRBJ2-7	14	CASSLRDRGGEQYF	TGTGCCAGCAGTCTCAGGGACAGGGGTGGTGAGCAGTACTTC
NA	TRBV6-5	once	TRBJ1-1	12	CASSLGRTEAFF	TGTGCCAGCAGTTTGGGGAGGACTGAAGCTTTCTTT
TRBD1	TRBV7-9	NA	TRBJ1-2	14	CASSLPGTAYGYTF	TGTGCCAGCAGCTTACCGGGGACAGCCTATGGCTACACCTTC
NA	TRBV29-1	NA	TRBJ2-5	15	CSVEERARIQESQYF	TGCAGCGTTGAAGAGAGGGCCAGGATCCAAGAGTCCCAGTACTTC
NA	TRBV12-2	NA	TRBJ2-7	15	CASRLWTVLLYEQYF	TGTGCAAGTCGCTTATGGACAGTTCTCCTCTACGAGCAGTACTTC